The entry below describes one T cell receptor (beta chain). No antigen is known for it. Researchers ran the PCR with 60 Vbeta and 13 Jbeta primers. The assay was immunoSEQ multiplex PCR, and TCRdb's table has in-frame clones only and misses some. The sample includes about 97,000 clones, roughly two thirds seen only once; the top ten take 3% to 4%. This sample was included in a study of cytomegalovirus exposure and HLA in healthy donors. The V end was cut by 5 bases, the J end by 2 bases, with 13 bases between. CDR1 MNHNS and CDR2 SASEGT come from the germline V gene. This CDR3 has 15 amino acids. Notes on the study in general: Indistinguishable V segments such as TRBV6-2 and TRBV6-3 were excluded. Based on reports, TCR beta sequences accurately predicted HLA-A and HLA-B alleles for most subjects.

The TCR sequence derives from a man aged 40-50 years in good health and CMV-seronegative. Sample: PBMCs. This chain joins TRBV6-1 and TRBJ1-3; no clear D gene. The CDR3: CASSLVKGAGNTIYF. CDR3 nucleotides: TGTGCCAGCAGTTTAGTCAAGGGAGCTGGAAACACCATATATTTT.